The sequence of this TCR beta chain was determined in a study of blood T cell repertoires in COVID-19. For the study at large: COVID-19 samples from acute and convalescent phases originated in the United States, Italy and Spain. Sources were T cells, B-cell-depleted T cells, or PBMCs; the material itself was cDNA or gDNA.

Participant age was roughly 18 to 90 years, and participants resided in fewer than 30 US areas. CDR1 SGHAT and CDR2 FQNNGV come from the germline V gene. The CDR3 is made up of 15 amino acids. V shed 5 bases and J 2 bases; nucleotides not matched to a gene: 6. Comments on this clone: Additional DNA sequences in this sample encode the identical CDR3.

Source study methods: Scientists estimated how many nucleated cells there were by amplifying reference gene primers. TCRdb's table, derived via immunoSEQ multiplex PCR, lists solely in-frame clones and lacks some. The V and J calls and clone size are taken from that table; D and trimming were inferred from the DNA. The table has 180,000 or so clones, around 80% seen once; the top ten hold over 10%. This TCR was recovered from a woman aged 55-70 years who had recovered from COVID-19. Specimen: PBMCs or T cells enriched from blood (not recorded which). The chain has TRBV11-2 and TRBJ2-3; 8 bases agree with TRBD2. CDR3 protein: CASSPWTSSTDTQYF. The CDR3 region has the DNA TGTGCCAGCAGCCCATGGACTAGCTCCACAGATACGCAGTATTTT.